This is a list of T cell receptor beta chains from one sample in a study of T cells after yellow fever vaccination. TCRdb re-analysed the 5' RACE reads in MiXCR, keeping a single row per CDR3 protein. The data contain some 350,000 distinct CDR3 sequences, approximately 4% of them seen just once; the ten biggest clones take up around 24%. Specimen: PBMCs, collected 5 days after the yellow fever booster vaccination. The source of these receptors is a man aged 18-30 years who received the YFV17D yellow fever vaccine. The CDR3 runs from the conserved cysteine through the conserved F or W. A D gene is named only where the DNA matches it firmly. Part of the rows lack a size; the others show once, few, many or a class for expanded clones.

abundance: .; j_gene: TRBJ1-2; v_gene: TRBV19; d_gene: .; CDR3nt: TGTGCCAGTAGTCTCCGGGACCCAGGAGGCTACACCTTC; CDR3aa: CASSLRDPGGYTF
abundance: many; j_gene: TRBJ1-2; v_gene: TRBV9; d_gene: TRBD1; CDR3nt: TGTGCCAGTACCTTGGCAGGGGGAAGTAACTATGGCTACACCTTC; CDR3aa: CASTLAGGSNYGYTF
abundance: once; j_gene: TRBJ2-3; v_gene: TRBV6-5; d_gene: .; CDR3nt: TGTGCCAGCAGTTACTCAGAAACAGATACGCAGTATTTT; CDR3aa: CASSYSETDTQYF
abundance: .; j_gene: TRBJ1-6; v_gene: TRBV28; d_gene: .; CDR3nt: TGTGCCAGCAGTTCGACTATCCAGGGTTCACCCCTCCACTTT; CDR3aa: CASSSTIQGSPLHF
abundance: .; j_gene: TRBJ1-4; v_gene: TRBV20-1; d_gene: .; CDR3nt: TGCGCCTACACAGGGACCGAAAAACTGTTTTTT; CDR3aa: CAYTGTEKLFF
abundance: many; j_gene: TRBJ2-1; v_gene: TRBV5-1; d_gene: TRBD2; CDR3nt: TGCGCCAGCAGCTGGCGGGGGAATGAGCAGTTCTTC; CDR3aa: CASSWRGNEQFF
abundance: .; j_gene: TRBJ2-2; v_gene: TRBV5-1; d_gene: .; CDR3nt: TGCGCCAGCCGGTGGGACACCGGGGAGCTGTTTTTT; CDR3aa: CASRWDTGELFF
abundance: many; j_gene: TRBJ2-3; v_gene: TRBV5-1; d_gene: TRBD1; CDR3nt: TGCGCCAGCAGCTGGACAGGGAAAAGCACAGATACGCAGTATTTT; CDR3aa: CASSWTGKSTDTQYF
abundance: many; j_gene: TRBJ2-2; v_gene: TRBV20-1; d_gene: .; CDR3nt: TGCAGTGCTGTCCCCCGGGGGGCATTCGGCGGGGAGCTGTTTTTT; CDR3aa: CSAVPRGAFGGELFF
abundance: few; j_gene: TRBJ2-1; v_gene: TRBV11-2; d_gene: TRBD1; CDR3nt: TGTGCCAGCAGCTATCGGACAGGGGCGCGTCCCCGGACATACAATGAGCAGTTCTTC; CDR3aa: CASSYRTGARPRTYNEQFF
abundance: many; j_gene: TRBJ1-4; v_gene: TRBV12-3/TRBV12-4; d_gene: .; CDR3nt: TGTGCCAGCAGTTTTTACGCAACTAATGAAAAACTGTTTTTT; CDR3aa: CASSFYATNEKLFF
abundance: many; j_gene: TRBJ2-3; v_gene: TRBV9; d_gene: .; CDR3nt: TGTGCCAGCAGCCAATCGGCCGGGACAGATACGCAGTATTTT; CDR3aa: CASSQSAGTDTQYF
abundance: few; j_gene: TRBJ1-5; v_gene: TRBV7-9; d_gene: .; CDR3nt: TGTGCCAGCAGCTTAGAGCTTTCGACGGTTAGTGGTCAGCCCCAGCATTTT; CDR3aa: CASSLELSTVSGQPQHF
abundance: .; j_gene: TRBJ2-7; v_gene: TRBV4-3; d_gene: TRBD2; CDR3nt: TGCGCCAGCAGCCAAGAAATTACTAGCGGGGGGTTCGTGACGGAGCAGTACTTC; CDR3aa: CASSQEITSGGFVTEQYF
abundance: few; j_gene: TRBJ1-5; v_gene: TRBV7-9; d_gene: TRBD1; CDR3nt: TGTGCCAGCAGCGACAGGGGCAGCAATCAGCCCCAGCATTTT; CDR3aa: CASSDRGSNQPQHF
abundance: .; j_gene: TRBJ1-2; v_gene: TRBV3-1; d_gene: .; CDR3nt: TGTGCCAGCAGCCGCGACGGCTATGGCTACACCTTC; CDR3aa: CASSRDGYGYTF
abundance: few; j_gene: TRBJ1-2; v_gene: TRBV20-1; d_gene: TRBD1; CDR3nt: TGCAGTGCTAGGCCACGGGACAGAAACTATGGCTACACCTTC; CDR3aa: CSARPRDRNYGYTF
abundance: few; j_gene: TRBJ2-2; v_gene: TRBV25-1; d_gene: TRBD1; CDR3nt: TGTGCCAGCAGTGAATGGGACAGGGGGAACACCGGGGAGCTGTTTTTT; CDR3aa: CASSEWDRGNTGELFF
abundance: many; j_gene: TRBJ1-2; v_gene: TRBV7-2; d_gene: TRBD1; CDR3nt: TGTGCCAGCAGCTTAGTTACAGGGGAAAACTATGGCTACACCTTC; CDR3aa: CASSLVTGENYGYTF
abundance: few; j_gene: TRBJ1-1; v_gene: TRBV20-1; d_gene: TRBD1; CDR3nt: TGCAGTGCTACGGGACAGCTGAACACTGAAGCTTTCTTT; CDR3aa: CSATGQLNTEAFF
abundance: .; j_gene: TRBJ1-1; v_gene: TRBV18; d_gene: TRBD1; CDR3nt: TGTGCCAGCTCCTCGGACAGGGGAATCAGAACTGAAGCTTTCTTT; CDR3aa: CASSSDRGIRTEAFF
abundance: .; j_gene: TRBJ2-3; v_gene: TRBV4-3; d_gene: TRBD2; CDR3nt: TGCGCCAGCAGCCAAGATGAGGGCGGGGGGGCGAATACGCAGTATTTT; CDR3aa: CASSQDEGGGANTQYF
abundance: many; j_gene: TRBJ1-1; v_gene: TRBV9; d_gene: .; CDR3nt: TGTGCCAGCAGCGTAACAGGGTCGCTGTATGAAGCTTTCTTT; CDR3aa: CASSVTGSLYEAFF
abundance: few; j_gene: TRBJ1-1; v_gene: TRBV4-1; d_gene: .; CDR3nt: TGCGCCAGCCGGGGCTTCTTACGGAACACTGAAGCTTTCTTT; CDR3aa: CASRGFLRNTEAFF
abundance: few; j_gene: TRBJ1-4; v_gene: TRBV7-9; d_gene: .; CDR3nt: TGTGCCAGCAGCCAAACAAACGGGGGTGAAAAACTGTTTTTT; CDR3aa: CASSQTNGGEKLFF
abundance: few; j_gene: TRBJ1-4; v_gene: TRBV11-2; d_gene: .; CDR3nt: TGTGCCAGCAGTTACGGACGGTCAACTAATGAAAAACTGTTTTTT; CDR3aa: CASSYGRSTNEKLFF
abundance: .; j_gene: TRBJ1-6; v_gene: TRBV2; d_gene: .; CDR3nt: TGTGCCAGCAGTGTCGTGAATTCACCCCTCCACTTT; CDR3aa: CASSVVNSPLHF
abundance: many; j_gene: TRBJ1-1; v_gene: TRBV5-6; d_gene: .; CDR3nt: TGTGCCAGCACCCTTTATAGCGTTAGGACTGAAGCTTTCTTT; CDR3aa: CASTLYSVRTEAFF
abundance: few; j_gene: TRBJ1-5; v_gene: TRBV4-1; d_gene: .; CDR3nt: TGCGCCAGCAGCCAAGAAGGTCAGGGCAGTCAGCCCCAGCATTTT; CDR3aa: CASSQEGQGSQPQHF
abundance: few; j_gene: TRBJ1-5; v_gene: TRBV30; d_gene: TRBD1; CDR3nt: TGTGCCTGGGGCTTTGGACAGGGCAATCAGCCCCAGCATTTT; CDR3aa: CAWGFGQGNQPQHF
abundance: few; j_gene: TRBJ1-5; v_gene: TRBV10-3; d_gene: .; CDR3nt: TGTGCCATCAGTGAGTCCACTGGCCTAGGGGCGCCCCAGCATTTT; CDR3aa: CAISESTGLGAPQHF
abundance: many; j_gene: TRBJ1-6; v_gene: TRBV3-1; d_gene: TRBD1; CDR3nt: TGTGCCAGCAGCCAAGGGACAGGGGAATCACCCCTCCACTTT; CDR3aa: CASSQGTGESPLHF
abundance: many; j_gene: TRBJ2-1; v_gene: TRBV20-1; d_gene: TRBD1; CDR3nt: TGCAGTGCTATACCGGGACAGGCATACAATGAGCAGTTCTTC; CDR3aa: CSAIPGQAYNEQFF
abundance: .; j_gene: TRBJ1-2; v_gene: TRBV29-1; d_gene: TRBD1; CDR3nt: TGCAGCGTCCAGGGGGGCGGGGGCGTCTATGGCTACACCTTC; CDR3aa: CSVQGGGGVYGYTF
abundance: .; j_gene: TRBJ2-5; v_gene: TRBV4-3; d_gene: .; CDR3nt: TGCGCCAGCAGCCAAGTTGGGGGTCCAGGGGCTCAAGAGACCCAGTACTTC; CDR3aa: CASSQVGGPGAQETQYF
abundance: .; j_gene: TRBJ1-1; v_gene: TRBV12-3/TRBV12-4; d_gene: .; CDR3nt: TGTGCCAGCAGGCGCGCAGGAGCTTTGGGCTCTGAAGCTTTCTTT; CDR3aa: CASRRAGALGSEAFF
abundance: many; j_gene: TRBJ1-1; v_gene: TRBV18; d_gene: .; CDR3nt: TGTGCCAGCTCACCACAGATGTCGGGGGGCTGGAACACTGAAGCTTTCTTT; CDR3aa: CASSPQMSGGWNTEAFF
abundance: many; j_gene: TRBJ2-2; v_gene: TRBV6-5; d_gene: .; CDR3nt: TGTGCCAGCAGTTCCCCCAACGGCGGGGAGCTGTTTTTT; CDR3aa: CASSSPNGGELFF
abundance: .; j_gene: TRBJ2-1; v_gene: TRBV4-1; d_gene: TRBD2; CDR3nt: TGCGCCAGCAGCCCCACGCCGGGACTAGCGGGGGGGATAAGCTCCTACAATGAGCAGTTCTTC; CDR3aa: CASSPTPGLAGGISSYNEQFF
abundance: .; j_gene: TRBJ2-3; v_gene: TRBV4-1; d_gene: .; CDR3nt: TGCGCCAGCAGCCATACAGGTGCCACAGATACGCAGTATTTT; CDR3aa: CASSHTGATDTQYF
abundance: many; j_gene: TRBJ1-5; v_gene: TRBV12-3/TRBV12-4; d_gene: .; CDR3nt: TGTGCCAGCAGTTTAGGTCATCTAAGGGGAAAGGCCCAGCATTTT; CDR3aa: CASSLGHLRGKAQHF
abundance: few; j_gene: TRBJ1-1; v_gene: TRBV7-9; d_gene: .; CDR3nt: TGTGCCAGCAGCTCCCCCCGGGGAGCGAACACTGAAGCTTTCTTT; CDR3aa: CASSSPRGANTEAFF
abundance: many; j_gene: TRBJ2-3; v_gene: TRBV4-2; d_gene: .; CDR3nt: TGTGCCAGCAGCCAAGCGGGGAGCACAGATACGCAGTATTTT; CDR3aa: CASSQAGSTDTQYF
abundance: .; j_gene: TRBJ2-5; v_gene: TRBV7-2; d_gene: TRBD2; CDR3nt: TGTGCCAGCAGCTTATGGCTAGCGGGGGCTCACCAAGAGACCCAGTACTTC; CDR3aa: CASSLWLAGAHQETQYF
abundance: many; j_gene: TRBJ2-1; v_gene: TRBV14; d_gene: .; CDR3nt: TGTGCCAGCAGCCAAGATCGGGGAGCTAGCTCCTACAATGAGCAGTTCTTC; CDR3aa: CASSQDRGASSYNEQFF
abundance: many; j_gene: TRBJ2-7; v_gene: TRBV12-5; d_gene: TRBD1; CDR3nt: TGTGCTAGTGGTTTGCCAACCCACAGGGGACGGTACGAGCAGTACTTC; CDR3aa: CASGLPTHRGRYEQYF
abundance: few; j_gene: TRBJ1-1; v_gene: TRBV5-1; d_gene: .; CDR3nt: TGCGCCAGCAGCTTGGCAATGCTATCGAACACTGAAGCTTTCTTT; CDR3aa: CASSLAMLSNTEAFF
abundance: .; j_gene: TRBJ1-2; v_gene: TRBV5-6; d_gene: TRBD1; CDR3nt: TGTGCCAGCAGCTTGGAACAGGGGACTTACTGGGACTTC; CDR3aa: CASSLEQGTYWDF
abundance: many; j_gene: TRBJ2-2; v_gene: TRBV18; d_gene: .; CDR3nt: TGTGCCAGCTCACCGGCAGGAGGCACCGGGGAGCTGTTTTTT; CDR3aa: CASSPAGGTGELFF
abundance: few; j_gene: TRBJ2-5; v_gene: TRBV20-1; d_gene: .; CDR3nt: TGCAGTGCTAGACTAGCCGAGACCCAGTACTTC; CDR3aa: CSARLAETQYF
abundance: few; j_gene: TRBJ1-1; v_gene: TRBV10-3; d_gene: TRBD1; CDR3nt: TGTGCCATCAGTGGGGGGGGACAGCAGAACACTGAAGCTTTCTTT; CDR3aa: CAISGGGQQNTEAFF
abundance: .; j_gene: TRBJ2-7; v_gene: TRBV7-2; d_gene: .; CDR3nt: TGTGCCAGCAGCGTCGACTTTCCCTACGAGCAGTACTTC; CDR3aa: CASSVDFPYEQYF
abundance: .; j_gene: TRBJ2-2; v_gene: TRBV7-3; d_gene: .; CDR3nt: TGTGCCAGCAGCGAGGGGCCCGGGGAGCTGTTTTTT; CDR3aa: CASSEGPGELFF
abundance: many; j_gene: TRBJ1-2; v_gene: TRBV5-6; d_gene: .; CDR3nt: TGTGCCAGCAGCTTGGATATACGTGGCTACACCTTC; CDR3aa: CASSLDIRGYTF
abundance: .; j_gene: TRBJ2-1; v_gene: TRBV7-2; d_gene: .; CDR3nt: TGTGCCAGCAGCCACGCGGCGGGTTGGTCCTACAATGAGCAGTTCTTC; CDR3aa: CASSHAAGWSYNEQFF
abundance: .; j_gene: TRBJ2-2; v_gene: TRBV6-2/TRBV6-3; d_gene: .; CDR3nt: TGTGCCAGCAGCAGGTTCGCGAACACCGGGGAGCTGTTTTTT; CDR3aa: CASSRFANTGELFF
abundance: few; j_gene: TRBJ1-1; v_gene: TRBV11-3; d_gene: TRBD1; CDR3nt: TGTGCCAGCAGCTGGCAGGGGGACACTGAAGCTTTCTTT; CDR3aa: CASSWQGDTEAFF
abundance: few; j_gene: TRBJ2-1; v_gene: TRBV5-4; d_gene: .; CDR3nt: TGTGCCAGCAGCTATATCGCGGGGTCTAACAATGAGCAGTTCTTC; CDR3aa: CASSYIAGSNNEQFF
abundance: many; j_gene: TRBJ1-5; v_gene: TRBV11-2; d_gene: .; CDR3nt: TGTGCCAGCAGCTCACGACAAACGGATCAGCCCCAGCATTTT; CDR3aa: CASSSRQTDQPQHF
abundance: many; j_gene: TRBJ2-5; v_gene: TRBV20-1; d_gene: .; CDR3nt: TGCAGTGCCCAGAGGTACCAAGAGACCCAGTACTTC; CDR3aa: CSAQRYQETQYF